A single count supports the clone carrying this T cell receptor (beta chain). Its specificity is unknown. Between the trimmed V and J ends, which lost 0 bases and 10 bases, there was a span of 13 bases. Germline lookup yields CDR1 MGHRA and CDR2 YSYEKL. The CDR3 is 14 residues long. These data belong to a study of shared clonotypes between healthy human individuals. Study-level findings and limits: Donors were few, which limited the genetic and exposure-history diversity represented.

The method was immunoSEQ multiplex PCR; TCRdb's version includes in-frame clones alone and lacks a portion of them. This table has about 2 million clones, 85% to 95% appearing once. Input material: naive CD4+ T cells sorted from blood. The subset is: CD45RA+ positively selected. The rearrangement links TRBV4-1 to TRBJ2-1; the D is unclear. This TCR derives from a man younger than 35 in good health. CDR3 sequence (DNA): TGCGCCAGCAGCCAAGATGGATGGACGGAGGAGCAGTTCTTC. Its protein product is CASSQDGWTEEQFF.